The T cell receptor beta chain under discussion was sequenced for a study of blood T cell repertoires in COVID-19. About the study: Sources were T cells, B-cell-depleted T cells, or PBMCs; the material itself was cDNA or gDNA.

Method: immunoSEQ multiplex PCR; TCRdb's copy keeps in-frame clones and lacks some. Among roughly 200,000 clones listed, around 76% were seen once. The specimen sequenced was peripheral blood. This clonotype originated in a woman aged 50 to 65 with active or convalescent COVID-19.

This chain's CDR3 is CASSGGWDNYGYTF. The CDR3 DNA is TGTGCCAGCAGTGGGGGCTGGGATAACTATGGCTACACCTTC. The chain is built from TRBV2 and TRBJ1-2; a possible D gene is TRBD1 (5 bases). CDR3 size: 14 residues. Germline V gives CDR1 SNHLY, CDR2 FYNNEI. V was cut by 4 bases and J by 1 base, with 10 bases left in between.